The text below deals with one T cell receptor beta chain. Its antigen is not known. The data derive from a study of CD8 T cell repertoires and HIV-1 epitope variants. Turning to the study itself: Enriched T cells were co-cultured with equal numbers of autologous T cell-negative antigen-presenting cells.

Sequencing was performed with immunoSEQ multiplex PCR; in TCRdb, only in-frame clones are kept and a portion is missing. The sample holds 4,500 to 7,000 clones, 50% to 80% seen once. The CDR3 sequence is 16 residues long. Germline CDR1 SEHNR, CDR2 FQNEAQ (reference sequence). The J segment lost 0 bases and the V segment lost 4 bases, leaving 9 bases of the junction unmatched. This chain links TRBV7-9 with TRBJ2-7; 7 bases align to TRBD2. The receptor comes from a male donor with HIV. The sample taken for sequencing was cultured CD8+ T cells derived from PBMCs. This chain's CDR3 is CASSSQTSERSYEQYF. Written as DNA, the CDR3 is TGTGCCAGCAGCTCACAAACTAGCGAGCGCTCCTACGAGCAGTACTTC.